This T cell receptor beta chain was obtained from a study of CD8 T cells in ankylosing spondylitis (dated by TCRdb to the late 2010s). Regarding the research as a whole: The study set out to find disease-linked TCR variants by profiling T cell receptor beta repertoires in ankylosing spondylitis patients and healthy donors. The full study cohort comprised 20 to 30 ankylosing spondylitis patients and 110 or so healthy donors. Peripheral blood was sampled, and synovial fluid was also collected from ankylosing spondylitis patients.

Inclusive of the bounding cysteine and phenylalanine, the CDR3 is 16 residues long. Only the CDR3 DNA stays, 48 bases, in frame from base 1. At the junction V is shortened by 6 bases and J by 0 bases; bases outside the gene matches: 10. CDR1 and CDR2 are read off the germline V gene as MDHEN and SYDVKM. General findings and caveats noted by the study authors: Significant enrichment of the disease-linked clones was reported in matched synovial fluid samples from ankylosing spondylitis patients. A TCR beta motif made up of several highly homologous amino acid variants appeared to be characteristic of blood from ankylosing spondylitis patients. In peripheral blood, the disease-linked clones were found at relatively low frequencies and had a CD8+ phenotype. Some of the motif variants had been reported before in the synovial fluid and blood of reactive arthritis patients, a finding that suggests common disease-initiation mechanisms.

Only a few counts were recorded for this clonotype. No cognate antigen has been identified for it. Base qualities are not at hand, and no much larger clone is one base apart. Sequencer: Illumina HiSeq 2500. Quantitative 5'-RACE with molecular barcodes was the method used to prepare the TCR beta libraries. The original pipeline was this. A new computational method based on a probabilistic model of VDJ rearrangement was used to identify disease-linked TCR variants. TCRdb reworked the public reads: Q25 trimming with fastp, MiXCR clone assembly, productive beta chains retained. When rows share a CDR3 protein, they turn into one entry using the most common DNA and genes. TCRdb's processing, not the authors' own work, is the source of the V and J calls. The sample records more than 250,000 distinct CDR3 sequences, approximately 8% of which are singletons. The top ten clones comprise about 15% of the sample.

The sequence joins TRBV28 to TRBJ2-7, with 8 junctional bases fitting TRBD2. This sequence was found in a male donor with ankylosing spondylitis. Material for sequencing was blood, either unsorted or a sorted T cell fraction (not recorded which). The DNA sequence is TGTGCCAGCAGCCCCAGCGGGAGCGCCTCCTCCTACGAGCAGTACTTC. This encodes CASSPSGSASSYEQYF.